This TCR beta chain was sequenced in a study of CD8 T cells in Susac syndrome. This CDR3 comprises 14 residues. Germline lookup yields CDR1 SGHTA and CDR2 FQGNSA. Trimming pared 2 bases from V and 8 bases from J, leaving 13 bases between. About 0.5 to 1 ug RNA was reverse transcribed with random hexamers. The method of amplification for TCR beta CDR3 was immunoSEQ multiplex PCR, covering 54 Vbeta and 13 Jbeta. MiXCR was run by TCRdb on the immunoSEQ multiplex PCR reads, yielding one entry per CDR3 protein. The sample has some 48,000 distinct CDR3 sequences, roughly 92% seen once. Blood CD8+ and CD4+ T cells underwent high-throughput TCR beta sequencing. While serving as controls, healthy donors were matched for age and sex. Both CD4+ and CD8+ T cells were negatively isolated, and TEMRA cells underwent FACS enrichment.

This chain joins TRBV7-2 and TRBJ2-1; D might be TRBD1 (5 bases). The sequenced material came from CD8+ T cells from PBMCs. This receptor was taken from a human donor in good health. The CDR3 loop reads CASSLLQMGHEQFF. CDR3 nucleotide sequence: TGTGCCAGCAGCTTACTCCAGATGGGGCATGAGCAGTTCTTC.